The 3 T cell receptor beta chains presented below share a single source sample, sequenced in a study of shared clonotypes between healthy human individuals. TCRdb keeps only in-frame clones here, not all; method: immunoSEQ multiplex PCR. The table shows 1,400,000 or so clones, with 98% to 99% occurring only once. Sample: naive CD4+ T cells sorted from blood. Noted subset: CD45RA+ positively selected. These TCRs come from a man aged 25 to 40 in good health.

This clone was counted a single time. The CDR3 sequence: CAWSVLLGGSETQYF. CDR3 in DNA: TGTGCCTGGAGTGTACTTCTTGGGGGGTCAGAGACCCAGTACTTC. This chain uses TRBV30 with TRBJ2-5, with D possibly TRBD2 on 6 matching bases. The germline gives CDR1 GTSNPN, CDR2 SVGIG (reference sequence). Trimming pared 0 bases from V and 4 bases from J, leaving 15 bases between. The length of the CDR3 is 15 residues.

This chain connects TRBV29-1 to TRBJ2-7; D may be TRBD2 (5 bases). V was trimmed by 4 bases and J by 2 bases, leaving 15 bases between them. Germline V gives CDR1 SQVTM, CDR2 ANQGSEA. The CDR3 is made up of 14 amino acids. Written as DNA, the CDR3 is TGCAGCGTTGGGGGTGCGAGCGGCACCTACGAGCAGTACTTC. Translated: CSVGGASGTYEQYF.

This chain joins TRBV6-5 and TRBJ1-5; TRBD1 is a possible D gene (5 bases). Germline assignment: CDR1 MNHEY and CDR2 SVGAGI. Trimming removed 3 bases from V and 7 bases from J, with 13 bases in between. This CDR3 has 14 amino acids. The CDR3 sequence is CASSYLRTMQPQHF. DNA for the CDR3: TGTGCCAGCAGTTATCTTCGGACAATGCAGCCCCAGCATTTT.